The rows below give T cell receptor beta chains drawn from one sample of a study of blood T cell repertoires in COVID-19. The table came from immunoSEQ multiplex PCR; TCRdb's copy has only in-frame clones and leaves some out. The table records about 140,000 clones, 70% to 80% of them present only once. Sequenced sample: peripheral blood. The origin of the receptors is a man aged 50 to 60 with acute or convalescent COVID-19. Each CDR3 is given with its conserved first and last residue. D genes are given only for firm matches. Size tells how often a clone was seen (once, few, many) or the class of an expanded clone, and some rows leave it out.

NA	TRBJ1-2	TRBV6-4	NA	CASSDGANYGYTF	TGTGCCAGCAGTGACGGAGCTAACTATGGCTACACCTTC
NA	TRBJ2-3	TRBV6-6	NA	CASSYQGSPTDTQYF	TGTGCCAGCAGTTACCAGGGGTCACCCACAGATACGCAGTATTTT
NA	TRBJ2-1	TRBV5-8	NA	CASSLVQGSWYEQFF	TGTGCCAGCAGCTTGGTTCAGGGGTCATGGTATGAGCAGTTCTTC
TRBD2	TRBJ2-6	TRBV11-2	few	CASSLVSGGSGANVLTF	TGTGCCAGCAGCTTAGTTAGCGGGGGCTCAGGGGCCAACGTCCTGACTTTC
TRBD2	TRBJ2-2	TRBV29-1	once	CSVEAPKSGAITGELFF	TGCAGCGTTGAAGCGCCCAAAAGCGGGGCTATCACCGGGGAGCTGTTTTTT
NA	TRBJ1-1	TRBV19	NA	CASRLMNTEAFF	TGTGCCAGTAGACTCATGAACACTGAAGCTTTCTTT
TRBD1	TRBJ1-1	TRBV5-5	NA	CASSSHQGAGTEAFF	TGTGCCAGCAGCTCCCACCAGGGGGCAGGCACTGAAGCTTTCTTT
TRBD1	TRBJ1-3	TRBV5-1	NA	CASTLTGETSSGNTIYF	TGCGCCAGCACACTGACAGGGGAGACTTCCTCTGGAAACACCATATATTTT
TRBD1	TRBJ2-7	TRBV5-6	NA	CASSSPGQGPYEQYF	TGTGCCAGCAGCTCCCCGGGACAGGGACCCTACGAGCAGTACTTC
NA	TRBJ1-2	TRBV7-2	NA	CASSPDSNYGYTF	TGTGCCAGCAGCCCAGACAGTAACTATGGCTACACCTTC
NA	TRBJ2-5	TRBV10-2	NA	CASSEGAGQETQYF	TGCGCCAGCAGTGAAGGGGCTGGACAAGAGACCCAGTACTTC
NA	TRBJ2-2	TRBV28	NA	CASTALRTGELFF	TGTGCCAGCACTGCGCTACGCACCGGGGAGCTGTTTTTT
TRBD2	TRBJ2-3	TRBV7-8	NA	CASSPRGLGVILTDTQYF	TGTGCCAGCAGCCCAAGGGGACTAGGGGTAATTCTCACAGATACGCAGTATTTT
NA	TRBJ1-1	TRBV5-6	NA	CASSATGRGTEAFF	TGTGCCAGCAGCGCAACAGGGAGGGGAACTGAAGCTTTCTTT
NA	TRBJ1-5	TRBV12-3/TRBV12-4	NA	CASSPGLQQPQHF	TGTGCCAGCAGCCCAGGGCTACAACAGCCCCAGCATTTT
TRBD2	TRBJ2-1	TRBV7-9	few	CASSLWLAGAYNEQFF	TGTGCCAGCAGCTTGTGGCTAGCGGGGGCCTACAATGAGCAGTTCTTC
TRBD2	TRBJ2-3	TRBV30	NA	CAWSGLAGSTDTQYF	TGTGCCTGGAGTGGCTTAGCGGGGAGCACAGATACGCAGTATTTT
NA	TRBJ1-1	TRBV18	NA	CASSLGGGNTEAFF	TGTGCCAGCTCACTAGGGGGGGGAAACACTGAAGCTTTCTTT
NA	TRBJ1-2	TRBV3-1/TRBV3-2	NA	CASSQDAGNYGYTF	TGTGCCAGCAGCCAAGACGCAGGGAACTATGGCTACACCTTC
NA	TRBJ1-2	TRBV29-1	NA	CSVRKGVGNGYTF	TGCAGCGTTAGAAAGGGGGTTGGGAATGGCTACACCTTC
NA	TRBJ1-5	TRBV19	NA	CASTMEQGRQPQHF	TGTGCCAGTACCATGGAGCAGGGAAGGCAGCCCCAGCATTTT
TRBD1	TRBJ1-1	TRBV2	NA	CASSAGTGNTEAFF	TGTGCCAGCAGCGCAGGGACAGGGAACACTGAAGCTTTCTTT
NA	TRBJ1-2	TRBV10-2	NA	CASTAGTGGYGYTF	TGCGCCAGCACCGCCGGAACGGGGGGCTATGGCTACACCTTC
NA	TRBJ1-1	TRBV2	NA	CASSAIGNTEAFF	TGTGCCAGCAGCGCTATCGGGAACACTGAAGCTTTCTTT
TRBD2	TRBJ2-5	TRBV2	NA	CASRKLSGEETQYF	TGTGCCAGCAGAAAACTTAGCGGGGAAGAGACCCAGTACTTC
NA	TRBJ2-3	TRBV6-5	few	CASRPRRNADTQYF	TGTGCCAGCCGGCCCCGCAGGAACGCAGATACGCAGTATTTT
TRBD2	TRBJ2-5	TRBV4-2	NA	CASSQEISGGAIQETQYF	TGTGCCAGCAGCCAAGAAATCTCGGGGGGGGCCATCCAAGAGACCCAGTACTTC
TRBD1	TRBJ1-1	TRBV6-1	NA	CASSEGAGGLSEAFF	TGTGCCAGCAGTGAAGGGGCAGGGGGCCTCTCTGAAGCTTTCTTT
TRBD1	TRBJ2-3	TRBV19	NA	CASRRQGPDTQYF	TGTGCCAGTAGGCGACAGGGTCCAGATACGCAGTATTTT
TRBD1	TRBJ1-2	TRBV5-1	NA	CASSPADRVNYGYTF	TGCGCCAGCAGCCCGGCGGACAGGGTTAACTATGGCTACACCTTC
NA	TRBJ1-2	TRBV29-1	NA	CSVGEQANYGYTF	TGCAGCGTTGGGGAGCAGGCTAACTATGGCTACACCTTC
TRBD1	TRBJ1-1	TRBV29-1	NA	CSVEELAGGLNTEAFF	TGCAGCGTTGAAGAACTGGCAGGGGGCCTAAACACTGAAGCTTTCTTT
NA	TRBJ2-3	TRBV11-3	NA	CASSLGLATDTQYF	TGTGCCAGCAGCCTGGGCTTGGCCACAGATACGCAGTATTTT
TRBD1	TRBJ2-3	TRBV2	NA	CASSGTGGLDTQYF	TGTGCCAGCAGTGGCACAGGGGGCCTGGATACGCAGTATTTT
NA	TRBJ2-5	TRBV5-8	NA	CASSLMGGTPEETQYF	TGTGCCAGCAGCTTGATGGGGGGAACCCCTGAAGAGACCCAGTACTTC
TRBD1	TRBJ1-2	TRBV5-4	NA	CASSRSGGTGDGYTF	TGTGCCAGCAGCCGATCGGGCGGGACAGGGGATGGCTACACCTTC
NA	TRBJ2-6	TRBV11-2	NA	CATDTSRGKLGANVLTF	TGTGCCACCGATACGAGCAGGGGCAAGTTGGGGGCCAACGTCCTGACTTTC
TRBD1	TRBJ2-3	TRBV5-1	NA	CASSLVVQGATDTQYF	TGCGCCAGCAGCTTGGTGGTACAGGGGGCCACAGATACGCAGTATTTT
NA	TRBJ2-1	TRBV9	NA	CASSRTTEEQFF	TGTGCCAGCAGCAGAACGACAGAGGAGCAGTTCTTC
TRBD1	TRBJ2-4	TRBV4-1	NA	CASSQDPGQGVKLAKNIQYF	TGCGCCAGCAGCCAAGATCCGGGACAGGGAGTTAAACTAGCCAAAAACATTCAGTACTTC
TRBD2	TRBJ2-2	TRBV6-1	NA	CASSEGLGSSGELFF	TGTGCCAGCAGTGAGGGACTAGGGTCTTCCGGGGAGCTGTTTTTT
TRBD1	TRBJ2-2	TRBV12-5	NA	CASGLWTGASGELFF	TGTGCTAGTGGTTTGTGGACAGGGGCCTCCGGGGAGCTGTTTTTT
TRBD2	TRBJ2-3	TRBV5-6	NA	CASSLGASGDRTDTQYF	TGTGCCAGCAGCTTGGGAGCTAGCGGAGACCGCACAGATACGCAGTATTTT
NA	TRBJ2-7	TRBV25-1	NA	CASRGGAYEQYF	TGTGCCAGCAGAGGGGGGGCCTACGAGCAGTACTTC
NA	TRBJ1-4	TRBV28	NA	CASSFISGGREKLFF	TGTGCCAGCAGTTTCATTTCGGGGGGGCGTGAAAAACTGTTTTTT
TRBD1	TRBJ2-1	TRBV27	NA	CASMTGPYNEQFF	TGTGCCAGCATGACAGGGCCCTACAATGAGCAGTTCTTC
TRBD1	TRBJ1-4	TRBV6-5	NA	CASSWTGGGNEKLFF	TGTGCCAGCAGCTGGACAGGGGGTGGTAATGAAAAACTGTTTTTT
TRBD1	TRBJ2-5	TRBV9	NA	CASSVATGGRLETQYF	TGTGCCAGCAGCGTAGCTACAGGGGGACGTTTGGAGACCCAGTACTTC
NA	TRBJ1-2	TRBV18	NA	CASSDSNYGYTF	TGTGCCAGCTCAGACAGTAATTATGGCTACACCTTC
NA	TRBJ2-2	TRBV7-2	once	CASSSGLTGELFF	TGTGCCAGCAGCTCCGGACTCACCGGGGAGCTGTTTTTT
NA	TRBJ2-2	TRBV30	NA	CAWNRANTGELFF	TGTGCCTGGAATCGGGCGAACACCGGGGAGCTGTTTTTT
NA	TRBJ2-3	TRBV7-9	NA	CASSPSTDTQYF	TGTGCCAGCAGCCCTAGCACAGATACGCAGTATTTT